This is a list of T cell receptor beta chains from one sample in a study of CD8+CD57+ T cells in acquired aplastic anemia. Using its own MiXCR run on the reads, TCRdb lists one record per CDR3 protein. This table holds about 200,000 distinct CDR3 sequences, over 55% found once. Material for sequencing was sorted CD4+, CD8+, or CD8+CD57+ T cells (not recorded which) from PBMCs. The receptors were sampled from a human donor with aplastic anemia. CDR3s include the opening cysteine and the closing phenylalanine or tryptophan. The D gene is left open where the match is weak. A row's size may be missing; if present it is once, few, many or a size class.

cdr3_length: 12; d_call: .; j_call: TRBJ2-7; v_call: TRBV7-2; clone_size: .; cdr3_aa: CASSLARLEQYF; cdr3_nt: TGTGCCAGCAGCTTAGCAAGGCTGGAGCAGTACTTC
cdr3_length: 12; d_call: .; j_call: TRBJ1-1; v_call: TRBV9; clone_size: .; cdr3_aa: CASSSTNTEAFF; cdr3_nt: TGTGCCAGCAGCTCTACGAACACTGAAGCTTTCTTT
cdr3_length: 15; d_call: .; j_call: TRBJ2-3; v_call: TRBV14; clone_size: .; cdr3_aa: CASSQFAGGTDTQYF; cdr3_nt: TGTGCCAGCAGCCAATTTGCAGGGGGCACAGATACGCAGTATTTT
cdr3_length: 14; d_call: .; j_call: TRBJ1-1; v_call: TRBV7-2; clone_size: .; cdr3_aa: CAGSLAQRATEAFF; cdr3_nt: TGTGCCGGCAGCTTAGCGCAGAGGGCAACTGAAGCTTTCTTT
cdr3_length: 15; d_call: .; j_call: TRBJ2-3; v_call: TRBV11-2; clone_size: .; cdr3_aa: CASSLGATTTDTQYF; cdr3_nt: TGTGCCAGCAGCTTAGGAGCGACAACCACAGATACGCAGTATTTT
cdr3_length: 15; d_call: TRBD1; j_call: TRBJ1-6; v_call: TRBV20-1; clone_size: .; cdr3_aa: CSAVRQGSYNSPLHF; cdr3_nt: TGCAGTGCTGTCCGACAGGGGAGCTATAATTCACCCCTCCACTTT
cdr3_length: 15; d_call: TRBD1; j_call: TRBJ2-7; v_call: TRBV6-2/TRBV6-3; clone_size: .; cdr3_aa: CASSSPQGFPYEQYF; cdr3_nt: TGTGCCAGCAGTTCCCCACAGGGGTTTCCCTACGAGCAGTACTTC
cdr3_length: 16; d_call: .; j_call: TRBJ1-5; v_call: TRBV24-1; clone_size: .; cdr3_aa: CATSDANLGGAQPQHF; cdr3_nt: TGTGCCACCAGTGACGCTAACCTCGGGGGGGCGCAGCCCCAGCATTTT
cdr3_length: 14; d_call: TRBD1; j_call: TRBJ2-7; v_call: TRBV27; clone_size: many; cdr3_aa: CASSTPTGIDEQYF; cdr3_nt: TGTGCCAGCAGTACCCCGACAGGGATCGACGAGCAGTACTTC
cdr3_length: 13; d_call: .; j_call: TRBJ1-2; v_call: TRBV15; clone_size: .; cdr3_aa: CATSSGKDYGYTF; cdr3_nt: TGTGCCACCAGCAGCGGGAAGGACTATGGCTACACCTTC